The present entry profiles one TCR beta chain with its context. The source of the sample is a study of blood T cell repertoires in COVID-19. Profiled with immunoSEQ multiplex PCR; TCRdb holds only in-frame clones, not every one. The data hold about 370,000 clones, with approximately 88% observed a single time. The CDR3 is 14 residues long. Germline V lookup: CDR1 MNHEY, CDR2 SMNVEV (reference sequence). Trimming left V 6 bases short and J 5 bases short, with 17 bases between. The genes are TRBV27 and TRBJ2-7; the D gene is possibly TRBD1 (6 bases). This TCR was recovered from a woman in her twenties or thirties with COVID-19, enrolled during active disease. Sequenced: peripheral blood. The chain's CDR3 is CASRALDSRHEQYF. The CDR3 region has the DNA TGTGCCAGCAGAGCCTTGGACAGCCGCCACGAGCAGTACTTC.